This passage covers 13 T cell receptor beta chains from one sample sequenced in a study of CD8+ T cells in alopecia areata. The treatment was: oral pan-JAK inhibitor, 5-10 mg twice daily. Extraction of RNA preceded its reverse transcription into cDNA, which served as the sequencing template. Produced via immunoSEQ multiplex PCR; TCRdb's table is partial and in-frame only. The sample lists some 190,000 clones, 50% to 60% seen once, with 0.69% in the top ten. The sequences come from CD4+ T cells sorted from blood, collected at week 4, from a patient treated with tofacitinib. These receptors all come from a human donor with alopecia areata.

The chain combines TRBV23-1 with TRBJ1-5, with D possibly being TRBD1 (5 bases). TRBV23-1 is flagged as an ORF with uncertain function. V was shortened by 0 bases and J by 5 bases, with 11 bases between the two germline ends. The CDR3 is 15 residues long. CDR3 region: CASSQSDTIHQPQHF. CDR3 sequence (DNA): TGCGCCAGCAGTCAATCGGACACCATTCATCAGCCCCAGCATTTT.

V usage is TRBV29-1 and J usage is TRBJ1-4; D ambiguous. The CDR3 runs 11 residues. The germline V and J ends were trimmed by 7 bases and 7 bases, with 10 bases remaining between them. Germline lookup yields CDR1 SQVTM and CDR2 ANQGSEA. The DNA for the CDR3 is TGCAGCGGTTCGGTCGGTGAAAAACTGTTTTTT. Translating it yields CSGSVGEKLFF.

A note on this clone: One end of the junction does not line up with germline, which may come from a read error. The rearrangement joins TRBV15 to TRBJ2-3; 9 bases map to TRBD2. The length of the CDR3 is 16 residues. In germline, CDR1 is LNHNV, CDR2 YYDKDF (reference sequence). CDR3 residues: CATRRGSSGSRDTQYF. The CDR3 DNA reads as TGTGCCACCAGAAGAGGGAGTAGCGGGAGTCGAGATACGCAGTATTTT.

This clone was counted once. The CDR3 loop reads CAIGRTLPTQYF. In DNA form, the CDR3 reads TGTGCCATCGGGAGGACCTTGCCCACGCAGTATTTT. The rearrangement links TRBV10-3 to TRBJ2-3, with a possible D match to TRBD2 (6 bases). The germline CDR1 and CDR2 sequences are ENHRY and SYGVKD. The ends were cut back, 8 bases at V and 9 bases at J, with 15 bases in the middle. This CDR3 is built from 12 residues.

This clone turned up a few times. CDR3 coding DNA: TGCGCCAGCAGCCAAGATACAGGCCCCTATGGCTACACCTTC. Translated: CASSQDTGPYGYTF. The chain couples TRBV4-3 to TRBJ1-2; weak D call: TRBD1 (5 bases). The V and J ends lost 0 bases and 4 bases respectively, with 9 bases between them. CDR3 length: 14 residues. Germline V gives CDR1 LGHNA, CDR2 YSLEER.

Only a few counts were recorded for this clone. V usage is TRBV7-2 and J usage is TRBJ2-2; TRBD2 agrees at 8 bases. J was trimmed by 8 bases and V by 7 bases; bases with no gene match: 3. The CDR3 spans 12 residues. Per germline, CDR1 SGHTA and CDR2 FQGNSA. As DNA, the CDR3 is TGTGCCAGCATCGGGAGGGGAGGGGAGCTGTTTTTT. Protein: CASIGRGGELFF.

This clone came up a few times. The chain carries TRBV5-1 and TRBJ2-1; D possibly corresponds to TRBD2 (7 bases). Germline loops: CDR1 SGHRS, CDR2 YFSETQ. V lost 4 bases, J lost 0 bases, and 29 bases lay in between. This CDR3 is built from 21 residues. CDR3 loop: CASSPPPRGAPRIISYNEQFF. The CDR3 nucleotides read TGCGCCAGCAGCCCTCCCCCACGGGGGGCGCCGCGGATTATCTCCTACAATGAGCAGTTCTTC.

The chain recombines TRBV30 with TRBJ1-5, with TRBD1 as a possible D gene (5 bases). Germline V gene data show CDR1 as GTSNPN and CDR2 as SVGIG (reference sequence). This CDR3 comprises 14 residues. Trimming cost V 2 bases and J 11 bases, with 19 bases left between them. CDR3 bases: TGTGCCTGGAGTATGGTAGGGGATTCTGCAGCCCAGCATTTT. Its protein product is CAWSMVGDSAAQHF.

The chain recombines TRBV7-8 with TRBJ2-1; possible D gene TRBD2, 5 bases. Germline V gene lookup returns CDR1 SGHVS and CDR2 FQNEAQ. Trimming stripped 2 bases from V and 2 bases from J, with 10 bases between. This CDR3 comprises 15 residues. The CDR3 reads CASSLLATPYNEQFF. For the CDR3, the DNA is TGTGCCAGCAGCTTACTAGCTACGCCCTACAATGAGCAGTTCTTC.

The V and J genes are TRBV5-4 and TRBJ2-5; D tentatively reads TRBD1 or TRBD2 (6 bases each). The CDR3 contains 13 residues. The V gene's germline CDR1 is SGHNT and CDR2 YYREEE (reference sequence). V lost 2 bases and J 3 bases, leaving 8 bases between the germline ends. The CDR3 loop is CASSFRGEETQYF. Written as DNA, the CDR3 is TGTGCCAGCAGCTTTAGGGGGGAAGAGACCCAGTACTTC.

The chain couples TRBV7-9 to TRBJ2-1, with 7 positions matching TRBD1. CDR1 is SEHNR, CDR2 FQNEAQ, per germline (reference sequence). The length of the CDR3 is 14 residues. The CDR3 DNA follows: TGTGTTACTCAAATAGGGGGCTCCCTGAAGGAGCAGTTCTTC. Its translation is CVTQIGGSLKEQFF.

The CDR3 DNA sequence: TGTGCCAGCAGCCTCTCAGCGGGGCAAGAGACCCAGTACTTC. Amino acid sequence: CASSLSAGQETQYF. V gene TRBV7-2 combines with J gene TRBJ2-5, with 7 bases matching TRBD2. CDR1 is SGHTA and CDR2 is FQGNSA in the germline V gene. V was clipped by 5 bases and J by 2 bases; unmatched bases: 5. This CDR3 region has 14 residues.

In this sample, this clone turned up once. The chain couples TRBV27 to TRBJ2-1; 7 bases agree with TRBD1. The CDR3 contains 14 residues. Germline V gene lookup returns CDR1 MNHEY and CDR2 SMNVEV (reference sequence). V lost 10 bases to trimming and J lost 7 bases; unmatched junction nucleotides: 13. CDR3 nucleotide sequence: TGTGCCACGGCCCAACGACAGGGAAGAAATGAGCAGTTCTTC. Translated: CATAQRQGRNEQFF.